These 9 T cell receptor beta chains were sequenced from one sample in a study of radiation and T cells in renal cell carcinoma (dated by TCRdb to about 2020). Library preparation used the immunoSEQ multiplex PCR assay. TCRdb limited this immuneACCESS table to in-frame rearrangements with V and J called. A share of clones is missing; checked studies link under half to unresolved V genes, and the rest is unexplained. The sample has 130,000 or so clones on record, over 65% of them singletons. Jointly, the top ten make up roughly 23% of the sample. The time point label, read with the paper, signifies: baseline pretreatment blood. Taken with the paper, the label for treatment or condition translates to: 15 Gy SBRT to primary tumor, nephrectomy 4 weeks later. The input for sequencing was blood, taken from a patient whose treatment included radiotherapy and nephrectomy. The receptor set was obtained from a woman aged 50 to 65 with renal cell carcinoma.

V usage is TRBV10-3 and J usage is TRBJ1-3, with 8 bases fitting TRBD1. Losses at the gene ends were 4 bases for V and 4 bases for J; bases not matched to a gene: 3. Germline V gives CDR1 ENHRY, CDR2 SYGVKD. The CDR3 is 14 amino acids. The CDR3 sequence is CAISGTGSGNTIYF. The CDR3 bases are TGTGCCATCAGTGGGACAGGGTCCGGAAACACCATATATTTT.

The chain employs TRBV10-3 and TRBJ1-3; possible D gene TRBD1, 5 bases. Trimming pared 5 bases from V and 4 bases from J, leaving 18 bases between. This CDR3 contains 16 residues. CDR1 is ENHRY and CDR2 is SYGVKD in the germline V gene. CDR3 residues: CAISSGGGFGGNTIYF. The CDR3 bases are TGTGCCATCAGTTCCGGGGGGGGGTTTGGCGGAAACACCATATATTTT.

This sequence joins TRBV4-1 and TRBJ1-1, with D maybe TRBD1 (6 bases). Trimming removed 3 bases from V and 1 base from J, with 9 bases in between. The CDR3 extends over 14 amino acids. Looked up from germline, CDR1 is MGHRA and CDR2 is YSYEKL. CDR3 bases: TGCGCCAGCAGCCAGGACAGCTGGAACACTGAAGCTTTCTTT. It specifies CASSQDSWNTEAFF.

The chain is built from TRBV19 and TRBJ1-3; 8 bases align to TRBD1. Germline V gene lookup returns CDR1 LNHDA and CDR2 SQIVND (reference sequence). Germline trimming cut 4 bases from V and 0 bases from J; bases unmatched to any gene: 8. There are 17 residues in the CDR3. The chain's CDR3 is CASSTPGQGASGNTIYF. Written as DNA, the CDR3 is TGTGCCAGTAGTACCCCCGGGCAGGGGGCCTCTGGAAACACCATATATTTT.

This chain joins TRBV19 and TRBJ1-2, with 7 bases lining up with TRBD1. Germline V gives CDR1 LNHDA, CDR2 SQIVND (reference sequence). The CDR3 sequence is 14 residues long. The trim removed 6 bases at V and 3 bases at J, leaving 7 bases unmatched. This chain's CDR3 is CASRTPGGDYGYTF. CDR3 bases: TGTGCCAGTAGGACCCCAGGGGGAGACTATGGCTACACCTTC.

The CDR3 DNA reads TGTGCCACCAGCAGAGATCGCGGGACGACGAACACCGGGGAGCTGTTTTTT. Protein sequence: CATSRDRGTTNTGELFF. V is TRBV15 and J is TRBJ2-2, with D possibly TRBD2 on 6 matching bases. Germline loops: CDR1 LNHNV, CDR2 YYDKDF (reference sequence). The CDR3 length is 17 residues. V dropped 0 bases and J dropped 0 bases, with 11 bases sitting between them.

The chain recombines TRBV5-1 with TRBJ2-2; D not resolved. Trimming removed 1 base from V and 2 bases from J, with 6 bases in between. This CDR3 has 14 residues. The germline V gene encodes CDR1 SGHRS and CDR2 YFSETQ. The CDR3 DNA is TGCGCCAGCAGCTTGAGTGTCAACACCGGGGAGCTGTTTTTT. Protein sequence: CASSLSVNTGELFF.

Written as DNA, the CDR3 is TGTGCCAGCAGCTCGGCCGAGGACAGGGGGGCCGGGGAGCTGTTTTTT. It encodes CASSSAEDRGAGELFF. The chain recombines TRBV7-8 with TRBJ2-2; TRBD1 matches 10 bases. V shed 4 bases, J shed 6 bases, and the junction held 8 bases outside the gene matches. CDR3 length equals 16 residues. CDR1 is SGHVS and CDR2 is FQNEAQ in the germline V gene.

J is TRBJ1-1 and V is TRBV7-2; 11 nucleotides line up with TRBD1. The junction had 7 bases not matched to a gene; V was cut back by 3 bases and J by 10 bases. The CDR3 has 14 residues. Germline V gives CDR1 SGHTA, CDR2 FQGNSA. The CDR3 loop is CASSFTGTGGAAFF. CDR3 nucleotides: TGTGCCAGCAGCTTTACCGGGACAGGGGGAGCAGCTTTCTTT.